The present T cell receptor beta chain was sequenced within a study of cytomegalovirus exposure and HLA in healthy donors. PCR used 60 Vbeta primers and 13 Jbeta primers. The assay was immunoSEQ multiplex PCR, and TCRdb's table has in-frame clones only and misses some. In the table there are 250,000 or so clones, 75% to 85% of which are singletons. Study results and limitations: The authors enumerated around 150 TCR beta chains as linked to cytomegalovirus. In vitro assays verified that three CMV-associated chains recognized CMV antigens specifically. Reports described diagnosis of cytomegalovirus status by the classifier as highly specific and sensitive.

This clone is a singleton in its sample. What it binds is unknown. The TCR originated in an older woman in good health and CMV-seropositive. Sequenced sample: PBMCs.

The CDR3 loop is CASSLGGTATNEKLFF. In DNA, the CDR3 is TGCGCCAGCAGCTTGGGAGGGACAGCCACTAATGAAAAACTGTTTTTT. The rearrangement links TRBV5-1 to TRBJ1-4; TRBD1 matches 7 bases. J gave up 2 bases and V 0 bases, and 4 bases lay outside the gene matches. The CDR3 extends over 16 amino acids. Germline CDR1 is SGHRS and CDR2 is YFSETQ.